A single sample gave rise to the 28 T cell receptor beta chains below, sequenced in a study of OX40 agonist ivuxolimab in advanced cancers. TCRdb's table, derived via immunoSEQ multiplex PCR, lists solely in-frame clones and lacks some. The sample has approximately 70,000 clones, approximately 86% seen once; the top ten hold about 0.9%. The input for sequencing was CD4+ or CD8+ T cells sorted from blood, taken in a trial of the OX40 agonist ivuxolimab. Source of these receptors: an adult with an advanced solid tumor such as melanoma, head and neck, liver or kidney cancer.

This chain connects TRBV10-3 to TRBJ2-2; a weak D match, TRBD2 (5 bases). The CDR3 has 13 amino acids. V lost 4 bases and J lost 6, with 9 bases in between. CDR1 is ENHRY and CDR2 is SYGVKD in the germline V gene. In nucleotides, the CDR3 is TGTGCCATCAGTGGAGGGTTTTCCGGGGAGCTGTTTTTT. Its translation is CAISGGFSGELFF.

J is TRBJ1-2 and V is TRBV19; 12 bases line up with TRBD1. The germline V gene has CDR1 LNHDA and CDR2 SQIVND (reference sequence). With 6 bases clipped from V and 8 bases from J, the junction kept 7 bases outside the gene matches. The CDR3 sequence is 14 residues long. The CDR3 is CASRPGQGAEGYTF. The CDR3 coding sequence is TGTGCCAGTAGACCGGGACAGGGGGCCGAGGGCTACACCTTC.

This clone was seen once. The V gene is TRBV5-4, the J gene TRBJ2-1; D gene unclear. CDR3 size: 12 residues. Germline values: CDR1 SGHNT, CDR2 YYREEE (reference sequence). V was cut by 4 bases and J by 7 bases, with 9 bases left in between. The chain's CDR3 is CASSVSLNEQFF. The CDR3 DNA follows: TGTGCCAGCAGCGTCAGTTTGAATGAGCAGTTCTTC.

This clone appeared once. The chain has TRBV7-2 and TRBJ1-2, with D possibly matching TRBD1 (5 bases). There are 14 residues in the CDR3. Per the germline V gene, CDR1 is SGHTA and CDR2 is FQGNSA. The germline V and J ends were trimmed by 5 bases and 7 bases, with 17 bases remaining between them. CDR3 DNA sequence: TGTGCCAGCAGCCCCGGGGGAGGGTTGGGTGGCTACACCTTC. Its translation: CASSPGGGLGGYTF.

The chain employs TRBV11-1 and TRBJ1-2, with D perhaps TRBD1 (5 bases). V lost 1 base, J lost 3 bases, and 18 bases lay in between. Per the germline V gene, CDR1 is SGHAT and CDR2 is FQDESV (reference sequence). The CDR3 is 17 amino acids. The CDR3 reads CASSLEGTGGSHYGYTF. The CDR3, as DNA: TGTGCCAGCAGCTTAGAAGGAACAGGAGGCTCCCACTATGGCTACACCTTC.

V usage is TRBV7-8 and J usage is TRBJ2-3; no clear D. Germline loops: CDR1 SGHVS, CDR2 FQNEAQ. The CDR3 is 14 amino acids. Trimming took off 2 bases at V and 4 bases at J, with 10 bases between the two ends. Here the CDR3 reads CASSLHPEADTQYF. The CDR3 coding sequence is TGTGCCAGCAGCTTACACCCCGAGGCAGATACGCAGTATTTT. Drawing the rest from reference TRBV7-8 and TRBJ2-3, the complete variable domain is GAGVSQSPRYKVAKRGQDVALRCDPISGHVSLFWYQQALGQGPEFLTYFQNEAQLDKSGLPSDRFFAERPEGSVSTLKIQRTQQEDSAVYLCASSLHPEADTQYFGPGTRLTVL.

The chain recombines TRBV19 with TRBJ2-3; 11 bases map to TRBD2. Germline trimming cut 8 bases from V and 3 bases from J; bases unmatched to any gene: 7. CDR3 length equals 15 residues. CDR1 and CDR2 from the germline V gene are LNHDA and SQIVND (reference sequence). CDR3 loop: CASRTSGRATDTQYF. The CDR3 DNA reads TGTGCCAGTCGAACTAGCGGGAGAGCGACAGATACGCAGTATTTT. The whole variable domain, filled in from reference TRBV19 and TRBJ2-3, reads DGGITQSPKYLFRKEGQNVTLSCEQNLNHDAMYWYRQDPGQGLRLIYYSQIVNDFQKGDIAEGYSVSREKKESFPLTVTSAQKNPTAFYLCASRTSGRATDTQYFGPGTRLTVL.

This clone was picked up one time. V usage is TRBV11-1 and J usage is TRBJ1-2; possible D gene TRBD1, 6 bases. This CDR3 is 13 amino acids long. Looked up from germline, CDR1 is SGHAT and CDR2 is FQDESV (reference sequence). Deletions cut 5 bases from V and 4 bases from J, with 11 bases between. CDR3 coding DNA: TGTGCCAGCAGCAAAGACAGGCTCTATGGCTACACCTTC. Amino acids: CASSKDRLYGYTF.

The chain joins TRBV4-3 to TRBJ1-1; TRBD1 might be the D (5 bases). The CDR3 runs 14 residues. Trimming removed 2 bases from V and 6 bases from J, with 13 bases in between. CDR1 is LGHNA and CDR2 is YSLEER in the germline V gene. CDR3 nucleotides: TGCGCCAGCAGCCAATGGGGGGGGAGGTCTGAAGCTTTCTTT. As protein: CASSQWGGRSEAFF.

J is TRBJ1-5 and V is TRBV7-6; no clear D gene. V lost 4 bases and J lost 1, with 17 bases in between. The CDR3 runs to 17 residues. Germline V gives CDR1 SGHVS, CDR2 FNYEAQ. The CDR3 DNA follows: TGTGCCAGCAGCTCCCCCCCCAGGCAGTCCAGCAATCAGCCCCAGCATTTT. Amino acid sequence: CASSSPPRQSSNQPQHF.

This clone has more than one count but fewer than ten. The chain employs TRBV6-1 and TRBJ2-3, with TRBD1 matching 7 bases. This CDR3 is built from 14 residues. Germline values: CDR1 MNHNS, CDR2 SASEGT. Trimming took 4 bases from V and 2 from J; bases not matched to a gene: 3. CDR3 DNA sequence: TGTGCCAGCAGTGGGGGGACAGACACAGATACGCAGTATTTT. This codes for CASSGGTDTDTQYF.

The chain is built from TRBV18 and TRBJ1-4, with a tentative D call TRBD1 (5 bases). Germline V gives CDR1 KGHSH, CDR2 LQKENI. The CDR3 length is 16 residues. Trimming shortened V by 2 bases and J by 4 bases, and 14 bases separated the two germline ends. In DNA form, the CDR3 reads TGTGCCAGCTCACCAACCCAAGGCCAGGGTAATGAAAAACTGTTTTTT. It is translated as CASSPTQGQGNEKLFF.

The J gene is TRBJ2-1, the V gene TRBV4-1, with D possibly TRBD2 on 7 matching bases. CDR3 length: 15 amino acids. V lost 1 base and J 6 bases, leaving 13 bases between the germline ends. The germline gives CDR1 MGHRA, CDR2 YSYEKL. Written as DNA, the CDR3 is TGCGCCAGCAGCCAAGCTCAGAGGGGGGGCAATGAGCAGTTCTTC. Protein: CASSQAQRGGNEQFF.

The V and J genes are TRBV7-2 and TRBJ2-7; 8 bases are a match to TRBD1. Germline CDR1 reads SGHTA; CDR2 reads FQGNSA. The CDR3 has 15 residues. V dropped 1 base and J dropped 6; count of bases not matched to a gene: 8. CDR3 bases: TGTGCCAGCAGCTTAGATCAGGGGGCGAGGTTCGAGCAGTACTTC. It yields the protein CASSLDQGARFEQYF.

This clone has just one count. CDR3 residues: CAWSGLPRETQYF. The CDR3 coding sequence is TGTGCCTGGAGTGGGCTCCCTAGGGAGACCCAGTACTTC. The gene calls are TRBV30 and TRBJ2-5; no clear D gene. CDR1 and CDR2 (germline): GTSNPN, SVGIG (reference sequence). The V end was cut by 1 base, the J end by 5 bases, with 11 bases between. CDR3 length: 13 amino acids.

This clone occurred a few times. The rearrangement links TRBV6-6 to TRBJ2-1; D is ambiguous. CDR1 and CDR2 from the germline V gene are MNHNY and SVGAGI (reference sequence). The CDR3 extends over 11 amino acids. V was shortened by 5 bases and J by 6 bases, with 5 bases between the two germline ends. The chain's CDR3 is CASSVTNEQFF. Here the CDR3 DNA reads TGTGCCAGCAGTGTCACCAATGAGCAGTTCTTC.

This clone has only one observation. The rearrangement joins TRBV6-5 to TRBJ1-1; D gene unclear. Germline V gives CDR1 MNHEY, CDR2 SVGAGI. CDR3 length: 14 amino acids. V lost 2 bases, J lost 0 bases, and 7 bases lay in between. The chain's CDR3 is CASSYLGLNTEAFF. The CDR3 coding sequence is TGTGCCAGCAGTTACCTGGGGTTGAACACTGAAGCTTTCTTT.

This clone turned up a few times. This chain connects TRBV6-1 to TRBJ1-5; D not certain. Trimming removed 2 bases at V and 0 bases at J, with 5 bases between. Germline CDR1 MNHNS, CDR2 SASEGT. CDR3 length: 14 amino acids. CDR3 region: CASSELYSNQPQHF. The CDR3 DNA reads as TGTGCCAGCAGTGAACTATATAGCAATCAGCCCCAGCATTTT.

V is TRBV28 and J is TRBJ2-6; D is unclear. V was shortened by 9 bases and J by 0 bases, with 18 bases between the two germline ends. The germline CDR1 and CDR2 sequences are MDHEN and SYDVKM. The CDR3 covers 17 residues. The chain's CDR3 is CASQFASTHSGANVLTF. The DNA for the CDR3 is TGTGCCAGTCAGTTTGCCTCAACCCACTCTGGGGCCAACGTCCTGACTTTC.

The V and J genes are TRBV19 and TRBJ1-4; D is ambiguous. The CDR3 is made up of 14 amino acids. Trimming removed 1 base at V and 8 bases at J, with 11 bases between. Germline loops: CDR1 LNHDA, CDR2 SQIVND (reference sequence). Here the CDR3 DNA reads TGTGCCAGTAGTATAGGACCACAAGAGGAAAAACTGTTTTTT. Translating it yields CASSIGPQEEKLFF.

In its sample, this clone was seen once. This rearrangement joins TRBV5-4 to TRBJ1-1; D is unclear. From germline, CDR1 is SGHNT and CDR2 YYREEE (reference sequence). V was clipped by 4 bases and J by 3 bases, with 13 bases between them. This CDR3 has 14 amino acids. In DNA form, the CDR3 reads TGTGCCAGCAGCAGGTTAGACGGAGACACTGAAGCTTTCTTT. The encoded protein is CASSRLDGDTEAFF.

This clone was counted once. The chain has TRBV2 and TRBJ2-6; D remains unclear. The V gene's germline CDR1 is SNHLY and CDR2 FYNNEI. The CDR3 has 15 residues. Trimming cost V 5 bases and J 0 bases, with 8 bases left between them. The CDR3 DNA follows: TGTGCCAGCAGTCCCATCTTCTCTGGGGCCAACGTCCTGACTTTC. Its translation: CASSPIFSGANVLTF.

This clone was picked up one time. J is TRBJ1-6 and V is TRBV7-8; weak D call: TRBD1 (5 bases). The CDR3 is 15 amino acids. V lost 3 bases, J lost 6 bases, and 12 bases lay in between. The V gene's germline CDR1 is SGHVS and CDR2 FQNEAQ. In nucleotides, the CDR3 is TGTGCCAGCAGCTTGACGTCGGGGCCTAATTCACCCCTCCACTTT. Residues: CASSLTSGPNSPLHF.

This clone was seen more than once but under ten times. The chain carries TRBV19 and TRBJ1-1; no clear D gene. CDR1 LNHDA and CDR2 SQIVND come from the germline V gene (reference sequence). CDR3 size: 13 residues. With 7 bases removed from V and 0 bases from J, the gap between germline ends came to 9 bases. The DNA of the CDR3 is TGTGCCAGTAAGAGCAAATTGAACACTGAAGCTTTCTTT. This gives the protein CASKSKLNTEAFF.

This clone was recorded only once. The chain uses TRBV12-5 and TRBJ2-7; 7 nucleotides line up with TRBD1. This CDR3 has 20 amino acids. V dropped 2 bases and J dropped 4; count of bases not matched to a gene: 23. Germline-derived CDR1 and CDR2 are LGHNT and FRNRAP. CDR3 in amino acids: CASGLLIHFFGTAPRYEQYF. The CDR3 region has the DNA TGTGCTAGTGGTTTGCTAATTCATTTCTTTGGGACAGCCCCTCGGTACGAGCAGTACTTC.

The J gene is TRBJ2-2, the V gene TRBV19; 12 nucleotides match TRBD1. The CDR3 runs to 17 residues. Germline V gene lookup returns CDR1 LNHDA and CDR2 SQIVND (reference sequence). Germline trimming cut 7 bases from V and 4 bases from J; bases unmatched to any gene: 10. CDR3 protein: CASKSRDRGRGTGELFF. The CDR3 DNA follows: TGTGCCAGTAAGAGCCGGGACAGGGGGCGCGGCACCGGGGAGCTGTTTTTT.

V is TRBV28 and J is TRBJ2-1; TRBD2 agrees at 9 bases. With V trimmed by 6 bases and J by 7 bases, 13 bases remained unmatched. CDR1 is MDHEN and CDR2 is SYDVKM in the germline V gene. The CDR3 covers 16 residues. The CDR3: CASRYTLAGPLNEQFF. CDR3 bases: TGTGCCAGCAGGTATACTCTAGCGGGGCCTTTAAATGAGCAGTTCTTC.

The chain has TRBV11-1 and TRBJ2-3; D is perhaps TRBD1 (6 bases). Per the germline V gene, CDR1 is SGHAT and CDR2 is FQDESV (reference sequence). This CDR3 is 16 amino acids long. V lost 5 bases to trimming and J lost 2 bases, with 17 bases between them. CDR3 region: CASSRPTGTTTDTQYF. The CDR3 coding sequence is TGTGCCAGCAGCCGACCGACAGGAACAACCACAGATACGCAGTATTTT.